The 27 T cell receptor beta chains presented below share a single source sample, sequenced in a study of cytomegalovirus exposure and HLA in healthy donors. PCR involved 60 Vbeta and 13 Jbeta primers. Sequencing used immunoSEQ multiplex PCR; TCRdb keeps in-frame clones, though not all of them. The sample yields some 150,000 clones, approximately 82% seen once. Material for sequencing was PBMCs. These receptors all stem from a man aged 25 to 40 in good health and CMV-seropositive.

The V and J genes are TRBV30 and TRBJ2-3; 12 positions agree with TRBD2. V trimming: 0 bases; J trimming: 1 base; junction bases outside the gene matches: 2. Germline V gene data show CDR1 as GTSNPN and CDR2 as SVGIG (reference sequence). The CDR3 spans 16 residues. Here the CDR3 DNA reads TGTGCCTGGAGTGTTGGGACTAGCGGGCGCACAGATACGCAGTATTTT. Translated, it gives CAWSVGTSGRTDTQYF.

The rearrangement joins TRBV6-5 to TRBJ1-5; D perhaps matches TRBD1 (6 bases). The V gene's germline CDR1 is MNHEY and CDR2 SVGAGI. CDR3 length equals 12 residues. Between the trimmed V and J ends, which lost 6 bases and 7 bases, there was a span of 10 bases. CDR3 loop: CASSQGWQPQHF. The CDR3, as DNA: TGTGCCAGCAGCCAGGGGTGGCAGCCCCAGCATTTT.

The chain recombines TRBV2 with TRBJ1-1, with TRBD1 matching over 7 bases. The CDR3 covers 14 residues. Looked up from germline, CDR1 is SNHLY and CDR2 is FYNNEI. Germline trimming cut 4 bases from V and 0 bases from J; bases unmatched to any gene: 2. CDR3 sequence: CASSGGQMNTEAFF. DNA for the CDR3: TGTGCCAGCAGTGGGGGACAGATGAACACTGAAGCTTTCTTT.

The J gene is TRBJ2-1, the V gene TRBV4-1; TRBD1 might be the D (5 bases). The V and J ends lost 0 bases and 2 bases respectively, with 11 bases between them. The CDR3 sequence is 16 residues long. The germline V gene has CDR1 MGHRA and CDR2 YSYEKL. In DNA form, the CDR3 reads TGCGCCAGCAGCCAAGATCGTCAGGGCACCTACAATGAGCAGTTCTTC. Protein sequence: CASSQDRQGTYNEQFF.

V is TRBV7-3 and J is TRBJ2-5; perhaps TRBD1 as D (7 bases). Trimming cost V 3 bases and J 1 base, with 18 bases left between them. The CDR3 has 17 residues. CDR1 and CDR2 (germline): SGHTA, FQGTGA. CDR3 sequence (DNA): TGTGCCAGCAGCTTGGGACTTAAACAGGGGAGCCAAGAGACCCAGTACTTC. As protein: CASSLGLKQGSQETQYF.

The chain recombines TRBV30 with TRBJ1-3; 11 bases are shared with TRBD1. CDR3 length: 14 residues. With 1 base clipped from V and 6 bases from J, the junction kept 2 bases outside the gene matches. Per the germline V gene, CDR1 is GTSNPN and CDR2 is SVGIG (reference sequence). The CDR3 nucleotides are TGTGCCTGGAGTGATGGACAGGGGGCAAACACCATATATTTT. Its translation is CAWSDGQGANTIYF.

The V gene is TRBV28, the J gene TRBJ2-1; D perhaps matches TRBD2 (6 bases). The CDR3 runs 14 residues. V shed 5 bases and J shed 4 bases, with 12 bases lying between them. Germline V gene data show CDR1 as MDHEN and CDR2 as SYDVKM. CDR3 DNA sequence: TGTGCCAGCAGTCCAGGGACTGAATACAATGAGCAGTTCTTC. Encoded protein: CASSPGTEYNEQFF.

The CDR3 spells CASSFQGADTEAFF. The CDR3 DNA sequence: TGTGCCAGCAGCTTCCAGGGGGCCGACACTGAAGCTTTCTTT. The J gene is TRBJ1-1, the V gene TRBV7-3; 8 bases agree with TRBD1. Germline assignment: CDR1 SGHTA and CDR2 FQGTGA. The CDR3 sequence is 14 residues long. The V gene end was trimmed by 3 bases and the J gene end by 3 bases; junction bases not matched to a gene: 3.

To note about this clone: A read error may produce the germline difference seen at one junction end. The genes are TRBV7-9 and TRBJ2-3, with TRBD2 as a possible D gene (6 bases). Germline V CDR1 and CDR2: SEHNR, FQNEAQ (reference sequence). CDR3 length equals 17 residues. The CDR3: CSSSLVVGRDSTDTQYF. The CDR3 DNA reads TGTTCCAGCAGCTTAGTGGTTGGGCGGGACAGCACAGATACGCAGTATTTT.

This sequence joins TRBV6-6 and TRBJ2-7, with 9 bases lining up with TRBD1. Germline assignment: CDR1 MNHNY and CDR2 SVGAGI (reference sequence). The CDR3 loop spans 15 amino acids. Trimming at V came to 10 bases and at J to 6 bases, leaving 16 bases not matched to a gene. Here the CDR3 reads CATLIPGTGSTEQYF. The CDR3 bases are TGTGCCACCTTAATCCCCGGGACAGGGTCGACCGAGCAGTACTTC.

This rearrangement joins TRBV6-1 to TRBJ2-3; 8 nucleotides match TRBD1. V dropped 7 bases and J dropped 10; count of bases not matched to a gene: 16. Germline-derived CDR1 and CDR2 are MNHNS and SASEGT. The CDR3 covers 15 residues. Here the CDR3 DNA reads TGTGCCAGCAACGCCGAAGACAGGGGAGGAAAGGCGCAGTATTTT. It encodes CASNAEDRGGKAQYF.

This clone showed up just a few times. In nucleotides, the CDR3 is TGTGCGAAGGGGACTCTGAGCTCCTACAATGAGCAGTTCTTC. Its protein product is CAKGTLSSYNEQFF. The V and J genes are TRBV7-9 and TRBJ2-1, with D possibly matching TRBD2 (6 bases). The CDR3 contains 14 residues. CDR1 is SEHNR, CDR2 FQNEAQ, per germline (reference sequence). Variable domain in full (rest from reference TRBV7-9 and TRBJ2-1): DTGVSQNPRHKITKRGQNVTFRCDPISEHNRLYWYRQTLGQGPEFLTYFQNEAQLEKSRLLSDRFSAERPKGSFSTLEIQRTEQGDSAMYLCAKGTLSSYNEQFFGPGTRLTVL.

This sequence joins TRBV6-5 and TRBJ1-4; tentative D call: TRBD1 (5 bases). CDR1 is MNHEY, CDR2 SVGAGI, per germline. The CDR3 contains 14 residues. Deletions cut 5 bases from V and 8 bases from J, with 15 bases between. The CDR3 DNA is TGTGCCAGCAGTCCGTTAGGGGCAGGAGAAAAACTGTTTTTT. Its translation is CASSPLGAGEKLFF.

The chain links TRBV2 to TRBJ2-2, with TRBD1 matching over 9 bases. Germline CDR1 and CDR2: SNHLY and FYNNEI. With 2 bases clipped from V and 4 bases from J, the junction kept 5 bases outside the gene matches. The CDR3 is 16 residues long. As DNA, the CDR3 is TGTGCCAGCAGTGAATCCGGGACAGGGAGCACCGGGGAGCTGTTTTTT. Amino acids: CASSESGTGSTGELFF.

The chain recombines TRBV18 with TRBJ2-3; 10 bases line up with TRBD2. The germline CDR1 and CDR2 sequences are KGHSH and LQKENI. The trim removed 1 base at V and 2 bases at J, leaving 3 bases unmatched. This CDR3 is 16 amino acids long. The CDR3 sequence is CASSPLGLADTDTQYF. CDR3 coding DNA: TGTGCCAGCTCACCACTAGGACTAGCGGACACAGATACGCAGTATTTT.

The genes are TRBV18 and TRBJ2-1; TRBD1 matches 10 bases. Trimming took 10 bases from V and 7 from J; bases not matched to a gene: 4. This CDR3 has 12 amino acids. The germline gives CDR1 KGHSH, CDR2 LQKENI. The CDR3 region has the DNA TGTGCCACGGGACAGGGGTGGAATGAGCAGTTCTTC. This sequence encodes CATGQGWNEQFF.

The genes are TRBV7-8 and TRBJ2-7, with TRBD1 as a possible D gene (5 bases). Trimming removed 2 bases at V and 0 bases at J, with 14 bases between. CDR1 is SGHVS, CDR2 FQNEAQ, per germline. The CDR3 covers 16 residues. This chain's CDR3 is CASSLRQPLTSYEQYF. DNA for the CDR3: TGTGCCAGCAGCTTAAGACAGCCCCTTACCTCCTACGAGCAGTACTTC.

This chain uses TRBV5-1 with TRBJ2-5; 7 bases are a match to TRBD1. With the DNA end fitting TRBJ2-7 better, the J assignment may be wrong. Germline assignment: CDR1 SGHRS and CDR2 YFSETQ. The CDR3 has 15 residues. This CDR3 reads CASSDRDSISYEQYF. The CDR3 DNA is TGCGCCAGCAGCGACCGGGACAGTATCTCCTACGAGCAGTACTTC.

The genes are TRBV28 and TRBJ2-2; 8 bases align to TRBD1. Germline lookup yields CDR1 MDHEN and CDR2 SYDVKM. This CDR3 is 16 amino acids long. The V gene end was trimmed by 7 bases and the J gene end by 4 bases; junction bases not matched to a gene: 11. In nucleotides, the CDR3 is TGTGCCAGCACCACCCCAGGACAGGGTACCACCGGGGAGCTGTTTTTT. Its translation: CASTTPGQGTTGELFF.

The CDR3 DNA sequence: TGTGCCAGCAGTTACCCTCCCGCTTTCTTT. Its protein is CASSYPPAFF. The chain recombines TRBV6-5 with TRBJ1-1; D unclear. V dropped 2 bases and J dropped 11 bases, with 6 bases sitting between them. The CDR3 consists of 10 residues. Germline V gene lookup returns CDR1 MNHEY and CDR2 SVGAGI.

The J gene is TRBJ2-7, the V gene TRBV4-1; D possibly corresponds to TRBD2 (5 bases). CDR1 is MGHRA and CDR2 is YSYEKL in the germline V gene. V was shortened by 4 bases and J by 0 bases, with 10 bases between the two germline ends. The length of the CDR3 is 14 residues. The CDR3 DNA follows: TGCGCCAGCAGCCCCGGGGTAAGCTCCTACGAGCAGTACTTC. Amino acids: CASSPGVSSYEQYF.

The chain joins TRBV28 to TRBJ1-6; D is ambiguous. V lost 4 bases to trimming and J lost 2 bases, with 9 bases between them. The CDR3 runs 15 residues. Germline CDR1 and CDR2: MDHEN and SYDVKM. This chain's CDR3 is CASSSPGPYNSPLHF. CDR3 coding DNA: TGTGCCAGCAGTTCCCCAGGCCCCTATAATTCACCCCTCCACTTT.

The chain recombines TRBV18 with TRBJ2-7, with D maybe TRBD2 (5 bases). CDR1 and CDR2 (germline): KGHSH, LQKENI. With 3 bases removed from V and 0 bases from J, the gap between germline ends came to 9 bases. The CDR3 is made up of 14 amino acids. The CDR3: CASSPPGISYEQYF. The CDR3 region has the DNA TGTGCCAGCTCACCCCCGGGGATCTCCTACGAGCAGTACTTC.

CDR3 DNA: TGTGCCAGTACCCTCGGCAGGGGCCGGTCACCCCTCCACTTT. It codes for CASTLGRGRSPLHF. The genes are TRBV19 and TRBJ1-6; possibly TRBD1 for D (6 bases). The V end was cut by 7 bases, the J end by 10 bases, with 17 bases between. The CDR3 loop spans 14 amino acids. Germline V CDR1 and CDR2: LNHDA, SQIVND (reference sequence).

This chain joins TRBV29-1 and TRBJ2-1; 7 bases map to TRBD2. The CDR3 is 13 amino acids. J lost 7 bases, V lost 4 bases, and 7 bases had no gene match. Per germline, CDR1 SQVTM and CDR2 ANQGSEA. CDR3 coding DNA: TGCAGCGTTGGCGAGGGAGGGCCTAATGAGCAGTTCTTC. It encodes CSVGEGGPNEQFF.

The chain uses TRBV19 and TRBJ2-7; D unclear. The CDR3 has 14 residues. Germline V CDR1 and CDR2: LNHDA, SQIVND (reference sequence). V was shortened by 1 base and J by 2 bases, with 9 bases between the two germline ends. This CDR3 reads CASSIGQAAYEQYF. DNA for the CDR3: TGTGCCAGTAGTATAGGCCAGGCAGCCTACGAGCAGTACTTC.

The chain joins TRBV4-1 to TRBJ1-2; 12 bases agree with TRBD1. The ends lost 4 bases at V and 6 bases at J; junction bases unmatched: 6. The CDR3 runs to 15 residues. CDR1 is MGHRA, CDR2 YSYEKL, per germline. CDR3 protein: CASSRGQGASNGYTF. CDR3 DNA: TGCGCCAGCAGCCGGGGACAGGGGGCGAGTAATGGCTACACCTTC.